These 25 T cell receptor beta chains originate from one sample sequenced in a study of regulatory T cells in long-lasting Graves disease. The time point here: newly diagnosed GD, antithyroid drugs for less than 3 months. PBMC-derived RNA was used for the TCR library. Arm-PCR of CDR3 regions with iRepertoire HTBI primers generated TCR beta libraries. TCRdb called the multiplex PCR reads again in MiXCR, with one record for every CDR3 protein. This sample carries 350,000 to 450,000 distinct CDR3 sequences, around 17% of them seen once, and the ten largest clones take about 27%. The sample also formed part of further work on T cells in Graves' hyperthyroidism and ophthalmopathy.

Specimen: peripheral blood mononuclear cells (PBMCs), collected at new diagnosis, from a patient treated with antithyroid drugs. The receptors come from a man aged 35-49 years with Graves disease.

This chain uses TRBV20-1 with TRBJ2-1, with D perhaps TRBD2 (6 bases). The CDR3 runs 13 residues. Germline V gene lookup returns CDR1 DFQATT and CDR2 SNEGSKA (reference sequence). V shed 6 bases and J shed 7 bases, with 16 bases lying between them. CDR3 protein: CSAIIVAGNEQFF. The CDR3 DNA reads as TGCAGTGCAATCATTGTGGCGGGGAATGAGCAGTTCTTC.

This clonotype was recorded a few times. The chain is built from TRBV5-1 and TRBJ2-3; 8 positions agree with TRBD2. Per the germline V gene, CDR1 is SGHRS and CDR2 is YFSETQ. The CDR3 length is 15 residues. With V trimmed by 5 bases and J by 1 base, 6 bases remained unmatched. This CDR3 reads CASRGLGLGTDTQYF. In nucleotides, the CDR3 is TGCGCCAGCAGAGGACTGGGACTAGGCACAGATACGCAGTATTTT.

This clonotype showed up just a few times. The CDR3 loop is CASSQAPGQGVTREQYF. The DNA for the CDR3 is TGCGCCAGCAGCCAAGCACCGGGACAGGGGGTAACTCGAGAGCAGTACTTC. The chain links TRBV4-3 to TRBJ2-7, with 11 bases matching TRBD1. Germline lookup yields CDR1 LGHNA and CDR2 YSLEER. The CDR3 sequence is 17 residues long. J was trimmed by 7 bases and V by 1 base; bases with no gene match: 12.

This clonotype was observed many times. CDR3 amino acids: CASSYSRRNGYTF. The CDR3 DNA reads as TGTGCCAGCAGTTACTCGAGACGAAATGGCTACACCTTC. The gene calls are TRBV6-5 and TRBJ1-2; unclear D gene. The CDR3 is 13 residues long. The V gene lost 0 bases and the J gene lost 6 bases, with 8 bases spanning the gap. Looked up from germline, CDR1 is MNHEY and CDR2 is SVGAGI.

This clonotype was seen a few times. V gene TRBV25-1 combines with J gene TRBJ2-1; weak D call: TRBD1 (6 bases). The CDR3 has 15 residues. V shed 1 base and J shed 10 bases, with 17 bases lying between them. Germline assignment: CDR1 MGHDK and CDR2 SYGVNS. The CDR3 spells CASSELTTRGSEQFF. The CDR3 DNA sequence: TGTGCCAGCAGTGAATTAACGACCAGGGGCTCGGAGCAGTTCTTC.

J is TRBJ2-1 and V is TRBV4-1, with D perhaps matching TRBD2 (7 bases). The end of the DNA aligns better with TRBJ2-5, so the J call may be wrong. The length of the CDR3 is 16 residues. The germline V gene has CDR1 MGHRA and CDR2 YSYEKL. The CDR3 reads CASSPKGGGVQETQYF. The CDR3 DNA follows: TGCGCCAGCAGCCCCAAGGGAGGGGGGGTCCAAGAGACCCAGTACTTC.

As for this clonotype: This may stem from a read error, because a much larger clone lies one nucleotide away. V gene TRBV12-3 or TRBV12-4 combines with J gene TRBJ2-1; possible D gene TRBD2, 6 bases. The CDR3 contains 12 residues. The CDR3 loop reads CASTAGYNGQFF. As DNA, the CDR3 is TGTGCCAGCACCGCGGGGTACAATGGGCAGTTCTTC.

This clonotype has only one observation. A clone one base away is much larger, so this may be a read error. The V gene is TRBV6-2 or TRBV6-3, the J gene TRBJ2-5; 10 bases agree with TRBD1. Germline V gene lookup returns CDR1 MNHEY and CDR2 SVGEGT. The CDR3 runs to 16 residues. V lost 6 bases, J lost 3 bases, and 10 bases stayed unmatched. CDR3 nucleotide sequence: TGTGCCAGCAGGCCACACGGGACAGGGGCCAAAGAGACCCAGTACTTC. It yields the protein CASRPHGTGAKETQYF.

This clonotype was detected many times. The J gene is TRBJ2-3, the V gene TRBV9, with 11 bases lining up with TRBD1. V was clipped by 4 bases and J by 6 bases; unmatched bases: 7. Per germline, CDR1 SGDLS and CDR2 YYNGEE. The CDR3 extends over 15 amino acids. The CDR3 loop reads CASSMGTGGADTQYF. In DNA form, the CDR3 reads TGTGCCAGCAGCATGGGGACAGGGGGAGCGGATACGCAGTATTTT. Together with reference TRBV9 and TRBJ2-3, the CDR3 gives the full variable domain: DSGVTQTPKHLITATGQRVTLRCSPRSGDLSVYWYQQSLDQGLQFLIQYYNGEERAKGNILERFSAQQFPDLHSELNLSSLELGDSALYFCASSMGTGGADTQYFGPGTRLTVL.

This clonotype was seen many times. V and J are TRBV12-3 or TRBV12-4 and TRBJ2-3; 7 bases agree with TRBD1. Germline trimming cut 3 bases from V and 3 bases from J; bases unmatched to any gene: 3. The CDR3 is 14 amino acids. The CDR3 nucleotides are TGTGCCAGCAGTTTCCTACAGGGGACAGATACGCAGTATTTT. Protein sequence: CASSFLQGTDTQYF.

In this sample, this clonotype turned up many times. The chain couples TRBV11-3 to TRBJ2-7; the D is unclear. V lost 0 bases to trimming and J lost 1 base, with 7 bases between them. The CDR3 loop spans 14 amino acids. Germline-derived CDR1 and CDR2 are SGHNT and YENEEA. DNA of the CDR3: TGTGCCAGCAGCTTAGACGCTTTTTCCTACGAGCAGTACTTC. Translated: CASSLDAFSYEQYF.

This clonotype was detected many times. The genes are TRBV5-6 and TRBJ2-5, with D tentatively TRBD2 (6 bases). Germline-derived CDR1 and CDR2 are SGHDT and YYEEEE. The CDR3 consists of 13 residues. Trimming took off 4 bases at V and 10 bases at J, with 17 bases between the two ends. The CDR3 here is CASSNALGGVQYF. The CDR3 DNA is TGTGCCAGCAGCAACGCGCTCGGGGGAGTCCAGTACTTC.

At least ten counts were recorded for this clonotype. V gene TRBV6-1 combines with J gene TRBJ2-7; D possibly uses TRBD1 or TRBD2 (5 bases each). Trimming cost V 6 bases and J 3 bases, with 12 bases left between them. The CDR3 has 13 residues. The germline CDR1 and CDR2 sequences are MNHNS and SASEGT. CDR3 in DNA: TGTGCCAGCAGCCGGGACGGCTTCTACGAGCAGTACTTC. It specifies CASSRDGFYEQYF.

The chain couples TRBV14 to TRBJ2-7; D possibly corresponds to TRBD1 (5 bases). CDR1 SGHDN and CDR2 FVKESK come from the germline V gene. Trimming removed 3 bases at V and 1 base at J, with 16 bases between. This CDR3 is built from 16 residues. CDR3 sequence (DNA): TGTGCCAGCAGCCACCTAGGTGCAGGGAAGTCCTACGAGCAGTACTTC. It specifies CASSHLGAGKSYEQYF.

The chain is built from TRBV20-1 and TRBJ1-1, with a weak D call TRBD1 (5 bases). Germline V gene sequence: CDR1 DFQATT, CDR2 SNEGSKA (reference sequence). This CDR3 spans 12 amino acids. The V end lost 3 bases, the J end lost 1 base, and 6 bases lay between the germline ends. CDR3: CSASDRNTEAFF. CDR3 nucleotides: TGCAGTGCTAGTGACAGGAACACTGAAGCTTTCTTT.

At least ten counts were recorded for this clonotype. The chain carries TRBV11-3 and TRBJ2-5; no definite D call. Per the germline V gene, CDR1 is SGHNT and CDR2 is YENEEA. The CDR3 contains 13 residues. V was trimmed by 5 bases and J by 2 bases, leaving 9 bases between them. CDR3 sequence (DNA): TGTGCCAGCAGCAGAAACGAGCAAGAGACCCAGTACTTC. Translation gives CASSRNEQETQYF.

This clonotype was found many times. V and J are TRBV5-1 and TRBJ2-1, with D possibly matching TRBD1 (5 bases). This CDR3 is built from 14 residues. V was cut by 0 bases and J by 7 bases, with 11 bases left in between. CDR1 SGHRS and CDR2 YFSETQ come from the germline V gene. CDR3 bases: TGCGCCAGCAGCTTGGCCTTGGGGCGGAATGAGCAGTTCTTC. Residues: CASSLALGRNEQFF.

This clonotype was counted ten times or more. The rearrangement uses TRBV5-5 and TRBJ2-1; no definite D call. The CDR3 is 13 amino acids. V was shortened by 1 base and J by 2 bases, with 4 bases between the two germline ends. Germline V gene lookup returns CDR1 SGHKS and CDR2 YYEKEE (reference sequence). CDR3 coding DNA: TGTGCCAGCAGCTTGAGGGCCTACAATGAGCAGTTCTTC. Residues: CASSLRAYNEQFF.

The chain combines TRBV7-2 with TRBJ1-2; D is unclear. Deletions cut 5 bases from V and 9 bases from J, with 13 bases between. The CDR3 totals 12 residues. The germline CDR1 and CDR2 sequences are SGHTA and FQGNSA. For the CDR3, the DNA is TGTGCCAGCAGCCCCGGGGAGGGCAGCTACACCTTC. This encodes CASSPGEGSYTF. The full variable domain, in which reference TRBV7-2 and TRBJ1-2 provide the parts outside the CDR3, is GAGVSQSPSNKVTEKGKDVELRCDPISGHTALYWYRQSLGQGLEFLIYFQGNSAPDKSGLPSDRFSAERTGGSVSTLTIQRTQQEDSAVYLCASSPGEGSYTFGSGTRLTVV.

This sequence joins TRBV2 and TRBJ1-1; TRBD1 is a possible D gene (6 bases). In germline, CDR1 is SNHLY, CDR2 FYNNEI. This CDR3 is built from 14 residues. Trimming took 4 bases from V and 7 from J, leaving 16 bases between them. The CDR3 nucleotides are TGTGCCAGCAGTGGGCGTGGGGGCGCGAATGAAGCTTTCTTT. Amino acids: CASSGRGGANEAFF.

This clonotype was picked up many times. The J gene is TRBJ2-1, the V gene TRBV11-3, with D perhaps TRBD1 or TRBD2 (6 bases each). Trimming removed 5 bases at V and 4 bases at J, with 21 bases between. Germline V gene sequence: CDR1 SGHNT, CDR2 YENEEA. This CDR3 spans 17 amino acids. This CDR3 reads CASSPLYGGTLYNEQFF. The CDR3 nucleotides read TGTGCCAGCAGCCCCCTGTATGGGGGGACATTATACAATGAGCAGTTCTTC.

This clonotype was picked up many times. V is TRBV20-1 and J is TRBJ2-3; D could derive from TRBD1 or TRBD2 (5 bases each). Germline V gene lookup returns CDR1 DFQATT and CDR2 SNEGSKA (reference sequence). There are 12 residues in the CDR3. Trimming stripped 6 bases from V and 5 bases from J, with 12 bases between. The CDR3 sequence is CSAPAGGDTQYF. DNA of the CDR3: TGCAGTGCACCGGCTGGGGGAGATACGCAGTATTTT.

Here the CDR3 reads CSAAAGQSTDTQYF. The CDR3, as DNA: TGCAGTGCTGCCGCGGGACAGAGCACAGATACGCAGTATTTT. The chain employs TRBV20-1 and TRBJ2-3; D may be TRBD1 (7 bases). The CDR3 extends over 14 amino acids. From germline, CDR1 is DFQATT and CDR2 SNEGSKA (reference sequence). V dropped 5 bases and J dropped 0 bases, with 12 bases sitting between them.

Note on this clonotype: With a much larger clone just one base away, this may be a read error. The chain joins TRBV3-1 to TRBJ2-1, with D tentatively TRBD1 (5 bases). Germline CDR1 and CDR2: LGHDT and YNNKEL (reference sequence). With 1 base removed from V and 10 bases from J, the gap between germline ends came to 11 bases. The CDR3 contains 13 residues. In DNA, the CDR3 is TGTGCCAGCAGCCAAGCAGGGTACGACGAGCAGTTCTTC. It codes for CASSQAGYDEQFF.

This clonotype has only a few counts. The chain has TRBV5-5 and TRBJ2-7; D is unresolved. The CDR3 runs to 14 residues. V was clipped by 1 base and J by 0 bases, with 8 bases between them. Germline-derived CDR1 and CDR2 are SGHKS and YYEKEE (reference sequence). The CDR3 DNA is TGTGCCAGCAGCTTGATAGTCTCCTCCTACGAGCAGTACTTC. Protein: CASSLIVSSYEQYF. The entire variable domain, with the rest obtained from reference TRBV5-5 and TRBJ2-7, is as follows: DAGVTQSPTHLIKTRGQQVTLRCSPISGHKSVSWYQQVLGQGPQFIFQYYEKEERGRGNFPDRFSARQFPNYSSELNVNALLLGDSALYLCASSLIVSSYEQYFGPGTRLTVT.